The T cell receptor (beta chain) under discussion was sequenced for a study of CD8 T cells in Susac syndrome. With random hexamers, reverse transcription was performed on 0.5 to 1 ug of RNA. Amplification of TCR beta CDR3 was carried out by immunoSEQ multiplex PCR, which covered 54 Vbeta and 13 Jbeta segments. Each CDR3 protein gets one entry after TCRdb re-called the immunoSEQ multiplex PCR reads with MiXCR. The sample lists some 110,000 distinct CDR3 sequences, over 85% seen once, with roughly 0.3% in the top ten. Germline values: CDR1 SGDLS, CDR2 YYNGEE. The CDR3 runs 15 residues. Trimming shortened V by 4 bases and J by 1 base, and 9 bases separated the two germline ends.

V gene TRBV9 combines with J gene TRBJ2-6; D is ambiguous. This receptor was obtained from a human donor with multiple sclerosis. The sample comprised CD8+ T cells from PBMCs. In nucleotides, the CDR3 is TGTGCCAGCAGCCCCCAGGAGTCTGGGGCCAACGTCCTGACTTTC. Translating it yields CASSPQESGANVLTF.